The 5 T cell receptor beta chains below were found in one sample sequenced in a study of molecular identifiers for immune sequencing clone quantification. Each CDR3 protein gets one entry after TCRdb re-called the PCR reads with MiXCR. The sample yields about 500,000 distinct CDR3 sequences, under 30% seen once. The sequenced material came from naive CD8+ T cells from blood, with Jurkat cell RNA spiked in. The sample's subset: FACS-sorted CD8+CD4-CCR7+CD45RA+ naive T cells. These TCRs come from a human donor in good health. Some libraries in this study had Jurkat cell RNA spiked in.

This clonotype has a count of ten or more. J is TRBJ2-3 and V is TRBV7-8; the D gene is possibly TRBD2 (6 bases). V lost 5 bases to trimming and J lost 1 base, with 16 bases between them. The germline gives CDR1 SGHVS, CDR2 FQNEAQ. The CDR3 is 16 residues long. CDR3 residues: CASSLAGWDGTDTQYF. The CDR3 nucleotides are TGTGCCAGCAGCCTCGCGGGGTGGGACGGCACAGATACGCAGTATTTT.

This clonotype was counted only a few times. V usage is TRBV20-1 and J usage is TRBJ1-1; unclear D gene. Germline V gene data show CDR1 as DFQATT and CDR2 as SNEGSKA (reference sequence). Trimming shortened V by 0 bases and J by 5 bases, and 10 bases separated the two germline ends. This CDR3 has 13 amino acids. CDR3 protein: CSARDPVTTEAFF. Here the CDR3 DNA reads TGCAGTGCTAGAGATCCCGTAACTACTGAAGCTTTCTTT.

This chain uses TRBV11-3 with TRBJ2-2; maybe TRBD2 (6 bases). Trimming stripped 1 base from V and 5 bases from J, with 8 bases between. Germline CDR1 SGHNT, CDR2 YENEEA. The CDR3 spans 14 residues. The CDR3, as DNA: TGTGCCAGCAGCTTAGCGGGAGTAACCGGGGAGCTGTTTTTT. Its translation is CASSLAGVTGELFF.

The J gene is TRBJ2-1, the V gene TRBV7-8, with 8 bases matching TRBD1. Germline-derived CDR1 and CDR2 are SGHVS and FQNEAQ. CDR3 length: 17 amino acids. V shed 1 base, J shed 4 bases, and the junction held 9 bases outside the gene matches. CDR3 protein: CASSLVRGTGIYNEQFF. The CDR3 nucleotides are TGTGCCAGCAGCTTAGTTCGTGGGACAGGCATATACAATGAGCAGTTCTTC.

This clonotype occurred many times. This chain links TRBV29-1 with TRBJ1-1; tentative D call: TRBD1 (5 bases). In germline, CDR1 is SQVTM, CDR2 ANQGSEA. The CDR3 is made up of 10 amino acids. V was cut by 7 bases and J by 7 bases, with 10 bases left in between. Written as DNA, the CDR3 is TGCAGCGGTAGGGACGGTGAAGCTTTCTTT. This sequence encodes CSGRDGEAFF.